This T cell receptor (beta chain) comes out of a study of CD8+ T cells in alopecia areata. Overall study results and limits: While patients received tofacitinib, many expanded lesional clones remained present in scalp and blood.

Sequencing templates came from extracted RNA that was reverse transcribed into cDNA. The repertoire was sequenced with immunoSEQ multiplex PCR; TCRdb's copy has only in-frame clones and lacks some. The table has 150,000 to 200,000 clones, 60% seen once. Treatment here: oral pan-JAK inhibitor, 5-10 mg twice daily. The researchers isolated CD4+ and CD8+ T cells from PBMCs by sorting. This clone was observed once. What it recognizes is unknown. The V end lost 2 bases, the J end lost 3 bases, and 12 bases lay between the germline ends. The CDR3 totals 15 residues. Germline CDR1 reads SGHRS; CDR2 reads YFSETQ.

The sequences come from CD4+ T cells sorted from blood, collected at week 24, from a patient treated with tofacitinib. The receptor was isolated from a human donor with alopecia areata. The chain links TRBV5-1 to TRBJ2-1, with D tentatively TRBD2 (6 bases). The CDR3 DNA reads as TGCGCCAGCAGCTTAGGCGGGGATCTCTACAATGAGCAGTTCTTC. As protein: CASSLGGDLYNEQFF.